What follows are 19 T cell receptor beta chains derived from one specimen sequenced in a study of blood T cell repertoires in COVID-19. Libraries were prepared by immunoSEQ multiplex PCR; TCRdb keeps only in-frame clonotypes and omits some of them. This table holds over 150,000 clones, roughly four fifths found once. The sequencing sample was made of peripheral blood. The receptors here all came from a woman between 45 and 65 years old with acute or convalescent COVID-19.

In this sample, this clone turned up a few times. CDR3 region: CSAQPGGSYEQYF. CDR3 in DNA: TGCAGCGCTCAACCGGGAGGCTCCTACGAGCAGTACTTC. The chain uses TRBV29-1 and TRBJ2-7; 7 nucleotides line up with TRBD2. This CDR3 has 13 residues. V gave up 7 bases and J gave up 0 bases; unmatched junction bases: 6. Germline assignment: CDR1 SQVTM and CDR2 ANQGSEA.

The J gene is TRBJ2-1, the V gene TRBV19, with 11 bases aligning to TRBD2. This CDR3 is 15 amino acids long. Germline V CDR1 and CDR2: LNHDA, SQIVND (reference sequence). With 5 bases clipped from V and 6 bases from J, the junction kept 6 bases outside the gene matches. The CDR3 here is CASSVTSGSSNEQFF. The CDR3 DNA reads as TGTGCCAGTAGTGTCACTAGCGGGAGTAGCAATGAGCAGTTCTTC. The full variable domain, completed using reference TRBV19 and TRBJ2-1, is DGGITQSPKYLFRKEGQNVTLSCEQNLNHDAMYWYRQDPGQGLRLIYYSQIVNDFQKGDIAEGYSVSREKKESFPLTVTSAQKNPTAFYLCASSVTSGSSNEQFFGPGTRLTVL.

This chain links TRBV28 with TRBJ2-1; 8 bases are a match to TRBD2. The V segment lost 4 bases and the J segment 2 bases; nucleotides outside the gene matches: 10. This CDR3 contains 17 residues. CDR1 MDHEN and CDR2 SYDVKM come from the germline V gene. The CDR3 DNA sequence: TGTGCCAGCAGTTCCTCGGGAGCGGGGGATGCCTACAATGAGCAGTTCTTC. Its protein is CASSSSGAGDAYNEQFF. Drawing the rest from reference TRBV28 and TRBJ2-1, the complete variable domain is DVKVTQSSRYLVKRTGEKVFLECVQDMDHENMFWYRQDPGLGLRLIYFSYDVKMKEKGDIPEGYSVSREKKERFSLILESASTNQTSMYLCASSSSGAGDAYNEQFFGPGTRLTVL.

A few counts support this clone. The chain couples TRBV4-2 to TRBJ1-5; 8 positions agree with TRBD1. This CDR3 has 19 residues. CDR1 LGHNA and CDR2 YNFKEQ come from the germline V gene. After removal of 0 bases from V and 3 bases from J, the junction contained 13 bases not matched to a gene. CDR3: CASSQDRRAGGIPNQPQHF. CDR3 sequence (DNA): TGTGCCAGCAGCCAAGATCGGAGGGCAGGGGGCATCCCCAATCAGCCCCAGCATTTT.

The rearrangement uses TRBV28 and TRBJ1-2; TRBD1 is a possible D gene (6 bases). Trimming stripped 6 bases from V and 0 bases from J, with 8 bases between. This CDR3 has 13 residues. The germline CDR1 and CDR2 sequences are MDHEN and SYDVKM. The CDR3 bases are TGTGCCAGCAGGTCAGGGGCTAACTATGGCTACACCTTC. It yields the protein CASRSGANYGYTF.

This clone was observed at least ten times. This sequence joins TRBV7-9 and TRBJ2-3, with 7 bases identical to TRBD1. CDR1 and CDR2 (germline): SEHNR, FQNEAQ (reference sequence). The V and J ends lost 3 bases and 5 bases, in that order; junction bases with no gene match: 5. The CDR3 length is 14 residues. Here the CDR3 DNA reads TGTGCCAGCAGCTTTGACCGGGACAGAGATACGCAGTATTTT. It codes for CASSFDRDRDTQYF.

The gene calls are TRBV24-1 and TRBJ2-3; TRBD2 is a possible D gene (6 bases). V lost 9 bases and J lost 0, with 9 bases in between. This CDR3 has 13 amino acids. The V gene's germline CDR1 is KGHDR and CDR2 SFDVKD. CDR3 coding DNA: TGTGCCACCTCCGGGACTAGCACAGATACGCAGTATTTT. This gives the protein CATSGTSTDTQYF.

The chain carries TRBV5-1 and TRBJ2-7; tentatively, D is TRBD1 (5 bases). The length of the CDR3 is 14 residues. Germline lookup yields CDR1 SGHRS and CDR2 YFSETQ. The V end was cut by 0 bases, the J end by 3 bases, with 10 bases between. The CDR3 region is CASSLAMGRYEQYF. CDR3 in DNA: TGCGCCAGCAGCTTGGCTATGGGGCGCTACGAGCAGTACTTC.

The chain employs TRBV11-2 and TRBJ2-3, with 7 bases matching TRBD2. CDR3 length: 15 amino acids. The V and J ends lost 0 bases and 9 bases, in that order; junction bases with no gene match: 9. CDR1 and CDR2 from the germline V gene are SGHAT and FQNNGV. The CDR3 here is CASSLEGRAGKTQYF. The CDR3 DNA follows: TGTGCCAGCAGCTTAGAGGGGAGGGCCGGAAAAACGCAGTATTTT.

This clone was recorded once. The V and J genes are TRBV5-1 and TRBJ2-7, with D possibly TRBD1 on 6 matching bases. CDR1 and CDR2 from the germline V gene are SGHRS and YFSETQ. This CDR3 contains 15 residues. V lost 0 bases to trimming and J lost 3 bases, with 13 bases between them. CDR3 residues: CASSLAPGEIYEQYF. In nucleotides, the CDR3 is TGCGCCAGCAGCTTGGCCCCAGGGGAGATCTACGAGCAGTACTTC.

The chain links TRBV5-6 to TRBJ1-1, with unresolved D. This CDR3 has 13 amino acids. Germline V gene sequence: CDR1 SGHDT, CDR2 YYEEEE. V lost 0 bases and J 3 bases, leaving 6 bases between the germline ends. CDR3 sequence: CASSLDSYTEAFF. The DNA of the CDR3 is TGTGCCAGCAGCTTGGACAGCTACACTGAAGCTTTCTTT.

The chain combines TRBV6-5 with TRBJ1-4; TRBD1 matches 9 bases. Germline trimming cut 8 bases from V and 5 bases from J; bases unmatched to any gene: 6. Germline V gives CDR1 MNHEY, CDR2 SVGAGI. This CDR3 has 14 amino acids. The CDR3 here is CASALGTGNEKLFF. CDR3 in DNA: TGTGCCAGCGCCCTCGGGACAGGGAATGAAAAACTGTTTTTT.

This chain joins TRBV19 and TRBJ1-5; no firm D call. This CDR3 is 15 amino acids long. Trimming removed 1 base from V and 0 bases from J, with 7 bases in between. Germline CDR1 is LNHDA and CDR2 is SQIVND (reference sequence). CDR3 sequence (DNA): TGTGCCAGTAGTATAGGATTAGTTAGCAATCAGCCCCAGCATTTT. Translating gives CASSIGLVSNQPQHF.

This chain links TRBV5-4 with TRBJ1-2, with TRBD1 matching over 8 bases. The CDR3 runs to 15 residues. CDR1 and CDR2 from the germline V gene are SGHNT and YYREEE (reference sequence). After removal of 4 bases from V and 5 bases from J, the junction contained 10 bases not matched to a gene. The CDR3 here is CASSRDQGATYGYTF. The CDR3, as DNA: TGTGCCAGCAGCAGGGACCAGGGGGCGACATATGGCTACACCTTC.

The chain couples TRBV3-1 (or the pseudogene TRBV3-2) to TRBJ2-3, with a possible D match to TRBD2 (6 bases). V was cut by 4 bases and J by 1 base, with 6 bases left in between. CDR1 and CDR2 from the germline V gene are LGHDT and YNNKEL (reference sequence). This CDR3 is built from 13 residues. CDR3 loop: CASSPGGTDTQYF. The CDR3 region has the DNA TGTGCCAGCAGCCCGGGGGGCACAGATACGCAGTATTTT.

V is TRBV6-5 and J is TRBJ2-3; the match to TRBD1 covers 11 bases. This CDR3 is built from 14 residues. Germline CDR1 MNHEY, CDR2 SVGAGI. Trimming removed 6 bases from V and 5 bases from J; junction bases left unmatched: 4. CDR3 in amino acids: CASRGQGGKDTQYF. Written as DNA, the CDR3 is TGTGCCAGCAGGGGACAGGGGGGAAAAGATACGCAGTATTTT.

The chain joins TRBV5-6 to TRBJ1-2; 9 bases map to TRBD1. The ends lost 4 bases at V and 4 bases at J; junction bases unmatched: 11. The CDR3 is 16 amino acids. Germline CDR1 is SGHDT and CDR2 is YYEEEE. Here the CDR3 DNA reads TGTGCCAGCAGCCCTGCGGGGCCGGGACAGGGCTATGGCTACACCTTC. Encoded protein: CASSPAGPGQGYGYTF.

The chain is built from TRBV5-7 and TRBJ1-4, with D maybe TRBD1 (6 bases). TRBV5-7 is an open reading frame whose function is uncertain. V was cut by 4 bases and J by 10 bases, with 17 bases left in between. This CDR3 contains 14 residues. The CDR3 sequence is CASSRWQGPRKLFF. For the CDR3, the DNA is TGTGCCAGCAGCCGCTGGCAGGGGCCGCGAAAACTGTTTTTT.

The chain uses TRBV28 and TRBJ1-3; TRBD1 matches 7 bases. V shed 4 bases and J 3 bases; nucleotides not matched to a gene: 6. The CDR3 is 15 amino acids. Germline CDR1 is MDHEN and CDR2 is SYDVKM. The CDR3 region has the DNA TGTGCCAGCAGTTCGTGGACAGGACGTGGAAACACCATATATTTT. Translated: CASSSWTGRGNTIYF.